A selection of T cell receptor beta chains follows, all from one sample in a study of shared clonotypes between healthy human individuals. Generated by immunoSEQ multiplex PCR, the TCRdb table keeps only in-frame clones and is missing some. The table shows roughly 330,000 clones, with 74% occurring only once. Sequenced: memory CD4+ T cells sorted from blood. The origin of the receptors is a man aged 25-40 years in good health. Each CDR3 is given with its conserved first and last residue. D genes are given only for firm matches. The size entry is marked missing in some rows and otherwise reads once, few, many or a size class.

TRBV6-5,TRBJ1-4,15,-,TRBD1,TGTGCCAGCAGTTACACCGGGACAGGGCATGAAAAACTGTTTTTT,CASSYTGTGHEKLFF
TRBV2,TRBJ2-3,12,-,-,TGTGCCAGCAGTCTAACCGGGGCGACGCAGTATTTT,CASSLTGATQYF
TRBV7-2,TRBJ2-3,14,once,-,TGTGCCAGCAGCTTAGCGCACAACACAGATACGCAGTATTTT,CASSLAHNTDTQYF
TRBV2,TRBJ2-2,15,-,-,TGTGCCAGCAGAAGGACACCCTTGAACACCGGGGAGCTGTTTTTT,CASRRTPLNTGELFF
TRBV14,TRBJ1-2,14,few,-,TGTGCCAGCAGCCCTGGGCCAGCGAACTATGGCTACACCTTC,CASSPGPANYGYTF
TRBV7-9,TRBJ1-2,13,-,-,TGTGCCAGCAGCTTCTCGTCCAACTATGGCTACACCTTC,CASSFSSNYGYTF
TRBV6-6,TRBJ1-5,15,-,TRBD1,TGTGCCAGCAGACTGGGACAGGGCCCCAATCAGCCCCAGCATTTT,CASRLGQGPNQPQHF
TRBV10-1,TRBJ1-4,15,-,-,TGCGCCTTACCCGGGACTACCGCAACTAATGAAAAACTGTTTTTT,CALPGTTATNEKLFF
TRBV7-6,TRBJ2-5,12,-,-,TGTGCCAGCAGCTCCACTAAAAAGACCCAGTACTTC,CASSSTKKTQYF
TRBV11-3,TRBJ2-1,18,-,TRBD2,TGTGCCAGCAGCTTTAGTCCCATCGCCGGGGGGTTATACAATGAGCAGTTCTTC,CASSFSPIAGGLYNEQFF
TRBV19,TRBJ1-5,14,-,-,TGTGCCAGTGGTCAAGGGAGGGGCTATAGGCCCCAGCATTTT,CASGQGRGYRPQHF
TRBV5-1,TRBJ2-3,15,few,-,TGCGCCAGCAGCTTGCAGGGGTATCGAACAGATACGCAGTATTTT,CASSLQGYRTDTQYF
TRBV11-2,TRBJ2-7,14,-,TRBD1,TGTGCCAGCAGCTTTAACAGGGGACCCTACGAGCAGTACTTC,CASSFNRGPYEQYF
TRBV7-2,TRBJ1-4,14,many,-,TGTGCCAGCAGCTTACTGAGGGGCAAAGGAAAACTGTTTTTT,CASSLLRGKGKLFF
TRBV10-2,TRBJ2-2,15,-,-,TGCGCCAGCAGTGTCAGGGGAGGTGGGACCGGGGAGCTGTTTTTT,CASSVRGGGTGELFF
TRBV5-4,TRBJ2-5,16,-,-,TGTGCCAGCAGCCCTTTTTATAGCGGCCTCGAAAAGACCCAGTACTTC,CASSPFYSGLEKTQYF
TRBV18,TRBJ2-7,17,-,TRBD2,TGTGCCAGCTCACCGACCAGACTAGCGGGACATATCTACGAGCAGTACTTC,CASSPTRLAGHIYEQYF
TRBV7-6,TRBJ1-1,13,-,TRBD1,TGTGCCAGCGGACAGGATTTGAACACTGAAGCTTTCTTT,CASGQDLNTEAFF
TRBV6-1,TRBJ1-1,12,-,-,TGTGCCAGCAGCCAGGTCAGCACTGAAGCTTTCTTT,CASSQVSTEAFF
TRBV2,TRBJ2-3,13,-,-,TGTGCCAGCAGTGAAACGGGAATTCAAGGACAGTATTTT,CASSETGIQGQYF
TRBV27,TRBJ1-1,15,few,-,TGTGCCAGCAGTTCCTGGGCTCCCAAGAGGACTGAAGCTTTCTTT,CASSSWAPKRTEAFF
TRBV6-1,TRBJ1-2,16,-,TRBD1,TGTGCCAGCAGTGAAGACCAGGGGGCTAATAACTATGGCTACACCTTC,CASSEDQGANNYGYTF
TRBV19,TRBJ1-1,12,many,-,TGTGCCAGTTCGACTTGGAGCACTGAAGCTTTCTTT,CASSTWSTEAFF